The sequence of this T cell receptor (beta chain) was determined in a study of T cells in Graves' hyperthyroidism and ophthalmopathy. To note about this clonotype: Its target is not known.

TCR beta CDR3 regions were amplified from RNA. HTBI primers were used for first-round RT-PCR of the TCR CDR3. One entry per CDR3 protein results from TCRdb running MiXCR on the multiplex PCR reads. The repertoire holds about 200,000 distinct CDR3 sequences, with approximately 16% as singletons. The germline V gene has CDR1 LGHNA and CDR2 YSLEER. The J segment lost 6 bases and the V segment lost 0 bases, leaving 3 bases of the junction unmatched. This CDR3 contains 14 residues. Study-wide results and caveats: Prediction of ophthalmopathy progression came a median roughly 7.1 months pre-onset.

Graves' hyperthyroidism is called stable when ophthalmopathy does not progress within 18 months. Each diagnosis drew on symptoms, thyroxine, TRAb, thyroid ultrasound and orbital computed tomography findings. This TCR came from a man aged 40-49 years with Graves' hyperthyroidism. Sequencing input: blood. The chain combines TRBV4-3 with TRBJ1-2, with 8 bases matching TRBD1. CDR3 region: CASSQEGRGHGYTF. Here the CDR3 DNA reads TGCGCCAGCAGCCAAGAAGGCAGGGGGCATGGCTACACCTTC.